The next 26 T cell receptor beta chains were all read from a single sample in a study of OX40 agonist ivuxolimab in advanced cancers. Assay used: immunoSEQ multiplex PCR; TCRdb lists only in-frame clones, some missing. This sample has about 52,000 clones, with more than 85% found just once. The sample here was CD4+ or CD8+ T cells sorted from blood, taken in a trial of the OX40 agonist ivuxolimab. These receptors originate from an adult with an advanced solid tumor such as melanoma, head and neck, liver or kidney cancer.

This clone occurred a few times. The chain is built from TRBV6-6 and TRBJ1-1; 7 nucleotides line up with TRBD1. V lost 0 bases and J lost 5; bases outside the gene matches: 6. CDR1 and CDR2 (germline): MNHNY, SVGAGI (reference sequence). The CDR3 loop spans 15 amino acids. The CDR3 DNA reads TGTGCCAGCAGTTACTCGGAGGGGGCGAGAACTGAAGCTTTCTTT. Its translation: CASSYSEGARTEAFF.

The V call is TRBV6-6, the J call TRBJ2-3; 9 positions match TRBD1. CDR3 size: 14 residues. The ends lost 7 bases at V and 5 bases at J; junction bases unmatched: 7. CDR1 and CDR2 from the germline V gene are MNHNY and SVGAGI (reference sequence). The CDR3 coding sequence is TGTGCCAGCACGTGGGACAGGGAAATAGATACGCAGTATTTT. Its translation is CASTWDREIDTQYF.

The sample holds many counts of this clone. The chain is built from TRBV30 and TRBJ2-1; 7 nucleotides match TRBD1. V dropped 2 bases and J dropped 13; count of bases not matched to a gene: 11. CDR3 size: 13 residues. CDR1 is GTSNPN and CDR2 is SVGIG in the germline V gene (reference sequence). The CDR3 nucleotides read TGTGCCTGGAGTCGCCCTGCCGGGACAGACCAGTTCTTC. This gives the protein CAWSRPAGTDQFF.

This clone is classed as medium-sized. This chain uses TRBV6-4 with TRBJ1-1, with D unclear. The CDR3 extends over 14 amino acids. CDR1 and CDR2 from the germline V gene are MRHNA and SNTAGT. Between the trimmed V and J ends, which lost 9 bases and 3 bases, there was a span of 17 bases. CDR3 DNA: TGTGCCAGTAGATCCGGGCAGCCAGACACTGAAGCTTTCTTT. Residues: CASRSGQPDTEAFF.

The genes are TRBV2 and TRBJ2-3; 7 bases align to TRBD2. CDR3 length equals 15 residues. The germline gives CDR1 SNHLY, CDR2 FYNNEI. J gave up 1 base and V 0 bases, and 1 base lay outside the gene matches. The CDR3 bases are TGTGCCAGCAGTGAAGCAGGACTAGGCACAGATACGCAGTATTTT. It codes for CASSEAGLGTDTQYF. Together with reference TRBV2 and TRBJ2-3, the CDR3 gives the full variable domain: EPEVTQTPSHQVTQMGQEVILRCVPISNHLYFYWYRQILGQKVEFLVSFYNNEISEKSEIFDDQFSVERPDGSNFTLKIRSTKLEDSAMYFCASSEAGLGTDTQYFGPGTRLTVL.

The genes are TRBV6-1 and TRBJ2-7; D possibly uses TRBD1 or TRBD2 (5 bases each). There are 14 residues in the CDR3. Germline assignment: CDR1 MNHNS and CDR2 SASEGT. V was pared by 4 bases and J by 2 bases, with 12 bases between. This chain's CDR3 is CASSAGPITYEQYF. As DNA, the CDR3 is TGTGCCAGCAGTGCGGGGCCAATTACCTACGAGCAGTACTTC.

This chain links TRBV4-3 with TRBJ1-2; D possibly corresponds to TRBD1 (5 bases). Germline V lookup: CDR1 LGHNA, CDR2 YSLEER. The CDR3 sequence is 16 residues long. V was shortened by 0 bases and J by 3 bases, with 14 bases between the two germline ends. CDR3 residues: CASSQDSGAKYYGYTF. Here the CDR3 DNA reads TGCGCCAGCAGCCAAGATAGCGGGGCTAAGTACTATGGCTACACCTTC.

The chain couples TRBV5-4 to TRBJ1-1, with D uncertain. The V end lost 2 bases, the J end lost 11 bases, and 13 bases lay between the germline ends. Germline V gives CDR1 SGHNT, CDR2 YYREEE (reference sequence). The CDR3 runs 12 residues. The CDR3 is CASSFEEHSAFF. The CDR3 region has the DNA TGTGCCAGCAGCTTTGAAGAACACTCTGCTTTCTTT.

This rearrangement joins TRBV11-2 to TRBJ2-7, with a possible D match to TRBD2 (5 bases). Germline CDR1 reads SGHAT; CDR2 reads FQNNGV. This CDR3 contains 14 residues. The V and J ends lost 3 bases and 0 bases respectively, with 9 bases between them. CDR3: CASSFEGGSYEQYF. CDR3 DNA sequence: TGTGCCAGCAGCTTTGAGGGTGGCTCCTACGAGCAGTACTTC.

The DNA of the CDR3 is TGTGCCAGCAGCCTCGACAGGGGATACGCTGAAGCTTTCTTT. As protein: CASSLDRGYAEAFF. This chain connects TRBV7-6 to TRBJ1-1; 8 positions agree with TRBD1. V dropped 5 bases and J dropped 6; count of bases not matched to a gene: 8. The germline CDR1 and CDR2 sequences are SGHVS and FNYEAQ. The CDR3 contains 14 residues.

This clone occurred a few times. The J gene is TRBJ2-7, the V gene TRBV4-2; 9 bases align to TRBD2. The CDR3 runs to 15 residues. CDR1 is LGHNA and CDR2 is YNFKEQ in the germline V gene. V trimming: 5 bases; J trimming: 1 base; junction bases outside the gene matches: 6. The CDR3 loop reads CASSESSGDSYEQYF. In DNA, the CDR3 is TGTGCCAGCAGCGAATCTAGCGGGGATTCCTACGAGCAGTACTTC.

The CDR3 reads CASSFGGTYNSPLHF. CDR3 in DNA: TGTGCCAGCAGCTTTGGGGGTACCTATAATTCACCCCTCCACTTT. The chain uses TRBV5-4 and TRBJ1-6; a weak D match, TRBD1 (5 bases). The germline V and J ends were trimmed by 2 bases and 2 bases, with 8 bases remaining between them. From germline, CDR1 is SGHNT and CDR2 YYREEE (reference sequence). The CDR3 runs to 15 residues.

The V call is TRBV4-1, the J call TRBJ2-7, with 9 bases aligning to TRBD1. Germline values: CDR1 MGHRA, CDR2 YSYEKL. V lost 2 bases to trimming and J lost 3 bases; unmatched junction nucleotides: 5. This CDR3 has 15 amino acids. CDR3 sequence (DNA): TGCGCCAGCAGCCAACTACAGGGGGCTGGCTACGAGCAGTACTTC. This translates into CASSQLQGAGYEQYF.

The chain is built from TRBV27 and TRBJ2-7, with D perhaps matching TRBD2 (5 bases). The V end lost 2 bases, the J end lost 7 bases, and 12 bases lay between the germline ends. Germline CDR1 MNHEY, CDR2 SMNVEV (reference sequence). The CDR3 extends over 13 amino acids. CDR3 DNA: TGTGCCAGCAGTTTAGACCACTCGGGGGAGCAGTACTTC. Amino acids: CASSLDHSGEQYF.

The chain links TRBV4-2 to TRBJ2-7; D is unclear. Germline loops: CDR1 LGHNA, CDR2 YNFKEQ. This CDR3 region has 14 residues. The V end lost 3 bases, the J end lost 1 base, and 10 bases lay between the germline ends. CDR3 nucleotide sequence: TGTGCCAGCAGCCACAAGGAACGATCCTACGAGCAGTACTTC. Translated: CASSHKERSYEQYF.

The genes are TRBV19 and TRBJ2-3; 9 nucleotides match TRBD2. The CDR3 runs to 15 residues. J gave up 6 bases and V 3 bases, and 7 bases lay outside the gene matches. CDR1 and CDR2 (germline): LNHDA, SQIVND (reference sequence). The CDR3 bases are TGTGCCAGTAGTATTAGCGGGGGCCTAGGGGATACGCAGTATTTT. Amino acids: CASSISGGLGDTQYF.

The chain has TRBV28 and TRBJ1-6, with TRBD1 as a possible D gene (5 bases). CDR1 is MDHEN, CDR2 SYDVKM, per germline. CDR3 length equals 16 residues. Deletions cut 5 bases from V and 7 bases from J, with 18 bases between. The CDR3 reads CASSRQLLYPNSPLHF. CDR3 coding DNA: TGTGCCAGCAGTCGACAGCTGCTTTATCCGAATTCACCCCTCCACTTT. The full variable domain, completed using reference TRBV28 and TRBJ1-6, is DVKVTQSSRYLVKRTGEKVFLECVQDMDHENMFWYRQDPGLGLRLIYFSYDVKMKEKGDIPEGYSVSREKKERFSLILESASTNQTSMYLCASSRQLLYPNSPLHFGNGTRLTVT.

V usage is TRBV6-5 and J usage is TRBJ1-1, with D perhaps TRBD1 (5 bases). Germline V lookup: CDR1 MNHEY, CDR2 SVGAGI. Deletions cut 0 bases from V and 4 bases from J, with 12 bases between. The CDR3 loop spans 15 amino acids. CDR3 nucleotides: TGTGCCAGCAGTTACTCTAGGGGCGCGGGCACTGAAGCTTTCTTT. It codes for CASSYSRGAGTEAFF.

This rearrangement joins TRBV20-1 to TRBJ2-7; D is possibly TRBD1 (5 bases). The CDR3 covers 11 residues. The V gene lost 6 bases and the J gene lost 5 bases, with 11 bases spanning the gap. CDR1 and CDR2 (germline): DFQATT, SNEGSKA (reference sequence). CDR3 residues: CSAPWGHEQYF. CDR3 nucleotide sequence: TGCAGTGCACCCTGGGGCCACGAGCAGTACTTC.

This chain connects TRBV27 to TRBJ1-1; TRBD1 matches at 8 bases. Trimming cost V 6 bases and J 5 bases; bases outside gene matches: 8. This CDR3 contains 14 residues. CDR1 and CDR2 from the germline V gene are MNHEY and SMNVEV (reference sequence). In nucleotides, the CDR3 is TGTGCCAGCAGACCCCTTACAGGGGGGACTGAAGCTTTCTTT. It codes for CASRPLTGGTEAFF.

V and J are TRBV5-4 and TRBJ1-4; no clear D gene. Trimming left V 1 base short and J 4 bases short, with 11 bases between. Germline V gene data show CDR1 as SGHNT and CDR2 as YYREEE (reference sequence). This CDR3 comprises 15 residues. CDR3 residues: CASSLLGSNNEKLFF. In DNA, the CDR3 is TGTGCCAGCAGCTTGCTCGGGTCTAATAATGAAAAACTGTTTTTT. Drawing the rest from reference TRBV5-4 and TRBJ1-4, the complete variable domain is ETGVTQSPTHLIKTRGQQVTLRCSSQSGHNTVSWYQQALGQGPQFIFQYYREEENGRGNFPPRFSGLQFPNYSSELNVNALELDDSALYLCASSLLGSNNEKLFFGSGTQLSVL.

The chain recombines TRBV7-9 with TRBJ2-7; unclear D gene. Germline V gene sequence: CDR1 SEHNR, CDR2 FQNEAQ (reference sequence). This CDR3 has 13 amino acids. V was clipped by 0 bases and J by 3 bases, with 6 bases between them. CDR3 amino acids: CASSLAVSYEQYF. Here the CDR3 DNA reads TGTGCCAGCAGCTTAGCCGTCAGCTACGAGCAGTACTTC.

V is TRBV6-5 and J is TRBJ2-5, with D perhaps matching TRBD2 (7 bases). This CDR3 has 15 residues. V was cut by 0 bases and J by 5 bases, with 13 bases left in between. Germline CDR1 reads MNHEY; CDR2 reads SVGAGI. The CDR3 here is CASSYSGGGRETQYF. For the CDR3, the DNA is TGTGCCAGCAGTTACTCGGGCGGGGGCAGGGAGACCCAGTACTTC.

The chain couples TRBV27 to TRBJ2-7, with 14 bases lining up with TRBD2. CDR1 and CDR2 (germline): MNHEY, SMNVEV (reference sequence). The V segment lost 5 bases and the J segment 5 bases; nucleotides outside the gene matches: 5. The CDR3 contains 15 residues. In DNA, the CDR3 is TGTGCCAGCAGTGAGACGGGACTAGCGGGGGACGAGCAGTACTTC. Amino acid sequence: CASSETGLAGDEQYF.

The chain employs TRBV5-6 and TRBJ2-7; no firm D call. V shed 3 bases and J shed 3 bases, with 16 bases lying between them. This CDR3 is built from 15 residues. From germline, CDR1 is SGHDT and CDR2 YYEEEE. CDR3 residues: CASSYTGLTDYEQYF. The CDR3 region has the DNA TGTGCCAGCAGCTATACGGGCCTAACTGACTACGAGCAGTACTTC.

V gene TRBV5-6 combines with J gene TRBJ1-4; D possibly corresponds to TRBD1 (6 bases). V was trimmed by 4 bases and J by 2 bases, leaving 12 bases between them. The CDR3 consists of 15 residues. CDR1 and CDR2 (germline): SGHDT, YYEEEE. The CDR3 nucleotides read TGTGCCAGCAGCCCCGGGCAGGGGACTAATGAAAAACTGTTTTTT. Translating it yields CASSPGQGTNEKLFF.